This passage covers 29 T cell receptor beta chains from one sample sequenced in a study of blood T cell repertoires in COVID-19. The data were produced by immunoSEQ multiplex PCR, yet TCRdb's version contains in-frame clones alone and is incomplete. The data contain 65,000 to 70,000 clones, 65% to 85% of them singletons. The specimen was peripheral blood. The receptors originated from a woman in her sixties or seventies with acute or convalescent COVID-19.

This chain uses TRBV5-8 with TRBJ1-6, with 8 bases identical to TRBD1. This CDR3 is built from 14 residues. Per germline, CDR1 SGHTS and CDR2 YDEGEE. J gave up 8 bases and V 4 bases, and 5 bases lay outside the gene matches. CDR3 protein: CASSDGTGYSPLHF. In nucleotides, the CDR3 is TGTGCCAGCAGCGACGGGACAGGATATTCACCCCTCCACTTT.

The rearrangement uses TRBV2 and TRBJ1-1; no firm D call. The length of the CDR3 is 13 residues. The germline gives CDR1 SNHLY, CDR2 FYNNEI. Trimming left V 7 bases short and J 3 bases short, with 12 bases between. CDR3 residues: CASIVRLDTEAFF. The CDR3 bases are TGTGCCAGCATAGTCAGACTCGACACTGAAGCTTTCTTT.

This clone appeared once. The rearrangement uses TRBV11-2 and TRBJ2-3; 12 positions match TRBD2. This CDR3 contains 15 residues. The ends lost 5 bases at V and 6 bases at J; junction bases unmatched: 6. CDR1 and CDR2 (germline): SGHAT, FQNNGV. The CDR3 protein is CASSPSGGAADTQYF. The CDR3 bases are TGTGCCAGCAGCCCTAGCGGGGGGGCCGCCGATACGCAGTATTTT.

V is TRBV7-2 and J is TRBJ1-1, with a possible D match to TRBD1 (5 bases). Germline V gene lookup returns CDR1 SGHTA and CDR2 FQGNSA. CDR3 size: 14 residues. V was trimmed by 4 bases and J by 1 base, leaving 10 bases between them. DNA for the CDR3: TGTGCCAGCAGCTCCCGACAGCAGAACACTGAAGCTTTCTTT. It yields the protein CASSSRQQNTEAFF. The full variable domain, with the rest looked up from reference TRBV7-2 and TRBJ1-1, is GAGVSQSPSNKVTEKGKDVELRCDPISGHTALYWYRQSLGQGLEFLIYFQGNSAPDKSGLPSDRFSAERTGGSVSTLTIQRTQQEDSAVYLCASSSRQQNTEAFFGQGTRLTVV.

The chain combines TRBV6-5 with TRBJ1-1, with D perhaps matching TRBD1 (5 bases). CDR1 MNHEY and CDR2 SVGAGI come from the germline V gene. This CDR3 has 14 amino acids. V dropped 1 base and J dropped 1 base, with 7 bases sitting between them. Written as DNA, the CDR3 is TGTGCCAGCAGTTACTGGGGCGCGAACACTGAAGCTTTCTTT. Residues: CASSYWGANTEAFF.

The chain is built from TRBV6-5 and TRBJ1-2; D gene ambiguous. V lost 5 bases to trimming and J lost 6 bases, with 19 bases between them. Germline loops: CDR1 MNHEY, CDR2 SVGAGI. The CDR3 extends over 15 amino acids. The CDR3 region has the DNA TGTGCCAGCAGTCTACAGTTCCCCGGACTTGATGGCTACACCTTC. Translating it yields CASSLQFPGLDGYTF.

The V and J genes are TRBV9 and TRBJ2-3; TRBD2 aligns across 7 bases. This CDR3 contains 15 residues. CDR1 is SGDLS, CDR2 YYNGEE, per germline. The junction had 8 bases not matched to a gene; V was cut back by 6 bases and J by 1 base. The CDR3 sequence is CASNHVSGGTDTQYF. In DNA, the CDR3 is TGTGCCAGCAATCACGTGAGCGGGGGCACAGATACGCAGTATTTT. The full variable domain, with the rest looked up from reference TRBV9 and TRBJ2-3, is DSGVTQTPKHLITATGQRVTLRCSPRSGDLSVYWYQQSLDQGLQFLIQYYNGEERAKGNILERFSAQQFPDLHSELNLSSLELGDSALYFCASNHVSGGTDTQYFGPGTRLTVL.

The sample holds a few counts of this clone. The V gene is TRBV25-1, the J gene TRBJ2-7; TRBD1 might be the D (6 bases). The length of the CDR3 is 12 residues. Germline CDR1 is MGHDK and CDR2 is SYGVNS. V shed 2 bases and J shed 4 bases, with 6 bases lying between them. The CDR3 sequence: CASSEQGYEQYF. CDR3 nucleotides: TGTGCCAGCAGTGAACAGGGGTACGAGCAGTACTTC.

This clone appeared a single time. This chain uses TRBV5-1 with TRBJ2-2; TRBD1 agrees at 7 bases. The germline CDR1 and CDR2 sequences are SGHRS and YFSETQ. The CDR3 is 16 residues long. The trim removed 4 bases at V and 5 bases at J, leaving 11 bases unmatched. Here the CDR3 reads CASSPMGQQATGELFF. The CDR3 region has the DNA TGCGCCAGCAGCCCCATGGGACAGCAAGCGACCGGGGAGCTGTTTTTT. Complete variable domain (other parts from reference TRBV5-1 and TRBJ2-2): KAGVTQTPRYLIKTRGQQVTLSCSPISGHRSVSWYQQTPGQGLQFLFEYFSETQRNKGNFPGRFSGRQFSNSRSEMNVSTLELGDSALYLCASSPMGQQATGELFFGEGSRLTVL.

The chain is built from TRBV6-5 and TRBJ1-1; a weak D match, TRBD1 (6 bases). V gave up 5 bases and J gave up 7 bases, with 14 bases separating them. The CDR3 spans 13 residues. From germline, CDR1 is MNHEY and CDR2 SVGAGI. CDR3 sequence: CASSPARGNEAFF. The CDR3 DNA reads as TGTGCCAGCAGTCCCGCTAGGGGGAATGAAGCTTTCTTT.

V and J are TRBV10-1 and TRBJ1-2; D unresolved. This CDR3 region has 15 residues. The V and J ends lost 3 bases and 4 bases respectively, with 15 bases between them. Germline V gives CDR1 WNHNN, CDR2 SYGVQD (reference sequence). The CDR3 nucleotides are TGCGCCAGCAGTGACAATAGGAGAGGGTTCTATGGCTACACCTTC. Translation: CASSDNRRGFYGYTF.

The rearrangement links TRBV21-1 to TRBJ2-7; the DNA was not compared with TRBD1, the D call given in the table. TRBV21-1 is recorded as a pseudogene. CDR3 length: 12 amino acids. Here the CDR3 reads CASSPQGAEQYF. In DNA, the CDR3 is TGTGCCAGCAGCCCACAGGGGGCCGAGCAGTACTTC.

This clone has only a few counts. The V call is TRBV5-1, the J call TRBJ2-1, with 11 positions matching TRBD2. Unmatched junction bases numbered 6, after V lost 2 bases and J lost 2 bases. The CDR3 covers 17 residues. From germline, CDR1 is SGHRS and CDR2 YFSETQ. The CDR3 bases are TGCGCCAGCAGCTTCCCGCTAGCGGGGGGCCCCTACAATGAGCAGTTCTTC. Residues: CASSFPLAGGPYNEQFF.

The rearrangement links TRBV6-4 to TRBJ2-3; D is possibly TRBD1 (6 bases). Germline-derived CDR1 and CDR2 are MRHNA and SNTAGT. Trimming left V 10 bases short and J 4 bases short, with 18 bases between. The CDR3 extends over 14 amino acids. CDR3 loop: CATSSRTGSDTQYF. The CDR3 DNA reads TGTGCCACCTCAAGTCGAACAGGGTCAGATACGCAGTATTTT.

The CDR3 DNA follows: TGTGCCAGCAGCCAGGGTAGCGGGGGGCCTCTCAATGAGCAGTTCTTC. Its translation: CASSQGSGGPLNEQFF. V and J are TRBV4-2 and TRBJ2-1; 10 bases agree with TRBD2. The CDR3 spans 16 residues. Trimming took 3 bases from V and 6 from J; bases not matched to a gene: 8. The germline gives CDR1 LGHNA, CDR2 YNFKEQ.

V gene TRBV2 combines with J gene TRBJ1-6, with TRBD1 identical over 7 bases. With 4 bases clipped from V and 9 bases from J, the junction kept 9 bases outside the gene matches. The CDR3 totals 15 residues. CDR1 is SNHLY and CDR2 is FYNNEI in the germline V gene. The CDR3 is CASSAGGGGGSPLHF. In DNA form, the CDR3 reads TGTGCCAGCAGTGCAGGTGGAGGGGGCGGTTCACCCCTCCACTTT. Looking up the rest from reference TRBV2 and TRBJ1-6 gives the full variable domain: EPEVTQTPSHQVTQMGQEVILRCVPISNHLYFYWYRQILGQKVEFLVSFYNNEISEKSEIFDDQFSVERPDGSNFTLKIRSTKLEDSAMYFCASSAGGGGGSPLHFGNGTRLTVT.

In nucleotides, the CDR3 is TGTGCCAGCAGCCAACCGGACAGGAGGGCTTTCTTT. Encoded protein: CASSQPDRRAFF. The chain has TRBV3-1 (or the pseudogene TRBV3-2) and TRBJ1-1; the match to TRBD1 covers 7 bases. Germline CDR1 is LGHDT and CDR2 is YNNKEL (reference sequence). CDR3 length: 12 amino acids. Germline trimming cut 2 bases from V and 11 bases from J; bases unmatched to any gene: 5.

The chain combines TRBV18 with TRBJ2-5; TRBD1 matches 7 bases. V shed 3 bases and J 6 bases; nucleotides not matched to a gene: 4. The CDR3 length is 13 residues. The V gene's germline CDR1 is KGHSH and CDR2 LQKENI. The CDR3 nucleotides read TGTGCCAGCTCACCGATTAGGGGGCAGACCCAGTACTTC. As protein: CASSPIRGQTQYF.

This clone was picked up a small number of times. The genes are TRBV7-6 and TRBJ2-3; 12 positions match TRBD2. This CDR3 region has 16 residues. The V segment lost 5 bases and the J segment 4 bases; nucleotides outside the gene matches: 7. Germline V lookup: CDR1 SGHVS, CDR2 FNYEAQ. The CDR3 sequence is CASSPGASGGADTQYF. The CDR3 coding sequence is TGTGCCAGCAGCCCAGGGGCTAGCGGGGGGGCAGATACGCAGTATTTT.

The table lists this clone with a count of one. The chain recombines TRBV7-6 with TRBJ2-5, with 10 nucleotides matching TRBD2. With 1 base clipped from V and 5 bases from J, the junction kept 13 bases outside the gene matches. Germline CDR1 is SGHVS and CDR2 is FNYEAQ. The CDR3 consists of 18 residues. The CDR3 DNA reads TGTGCCAGCAGCTTAGGGGGAGCGGGGGGGCGTTATATGGAGACCCAGTACTTC. Its protein product is CASSLGGAGGRYMETQYF.

This clone was seen just once. J is TRBJ2-3 and V is TRBV4-2; 14 nucleotides match TRBD2. The ends lost 3 bases at V and 2 bases at J; junction bases unmatched: 4. The CDR3 runs to 17 residues. Germline CDR1 LGHNA, CDR2 YNFKEQ. In DNA, the CDR3 is TGTGCCAGCAGCCATTTGACTAGCGGGGGGGCCACAGATACGCAGTATTTT. This sequence encodes CASSHLTSGGATDTQYF.

About this clone itself: Its ends do not fully match the called genes, so a read error is possible. The chain employs TRBV24-1 and TRBJ1-1; 7 positions match TRBD1. Germline assignment: CDR1 KGHDR and CDR2 SFDVKD. The CDR3 runs to 15 residues. CDR3 in DNA: TGTGCCACCAGTGCCACAGGGGCCCTGAAGACTGAAGCTTTCTTT. Amino acids: CATSATGALKTEAFF.

This clone occurred once. This chain joins TRBV5-1 and TRBJ1-3; a possible D gene is TRBD1 (5 bases). The CDR3 length is 17 residues. Germline assignment: CDR1 SGHRS and CDR2 YFSETQ. The V gene lost 5 bases and the J gene lost 0 bases, with 18 bases spanning the gap. CDR3 nucleotides: TGCGCCAGCAGGCCGAAGGGTATGGGACTCTCTGGAAACACCATATATTTT. Its protein product is CASRPKGMGLSGNTIYF.

V is TRBV18 and J is TRBJ2-1, with a weak D call TRBD2 (6 bases). The V gene lost 1 base and the J gene lost 7 bases, with 8 bases spanning the gap. CDR1 KGHSH and CDR2 LQKENI come from the germline V gene. This CDR3 comprises 13 residues. CDR3 bases: TGTGCCAGCTCACCACGGACTAAAAATGAGCAGTTCTTC. Residues: CASSPRTKNEQFF.

This chain links TRBV27 with TRBJ2-3; D is undetermined. The CDR3 runs 13 residues. With 3 bases removed from V and 3 bases from J, the gap between germline ends came to 7 bases. From germline, CDR1 is MNHEY and CDR2 SMNVEV (reference sequence). The CDR3 nucleotides read TGTGCCAGCAGTTTCACAGTGACAGATACGCAGTATTTT. Protein product: CASSFTVTDTQYF.

This chain links TRBV6-1 with TRBJ2-7; D ambiguous. The CDR3 is made up of 12 amino acids. Trimming shortened V by 1 base and J by 7 bases, and 8 bases separated the two germline ends. CDR1 and CDR2 from the germline V gene are MNHNS and SASEGT. The CDR3, as DNA: TGTGCCAGCAGTGAAGGCTCTAGGGAGCAGTACTTC. It encodes CASSEGSREQYF.

The chain uses TRBV7-9 and TRBJ2-5; possible D gene TRBD2, 6 bases. Germline CDR1 reads SEHNR; CDR2 reads FQNEAQ (reference sequence). Trimming removed 1 base from V and 1 base from J, with 7 bases in between. This CDR3 spans 14 amino acids. In DNA, the CDR3 is TGTGCCAGCAGCTTAGTGGGAGGCCAAGAGACCCAGTACTTC. It codes for CASSLVGGQETQYF. Filled out from reference TRBV7-9 and TRBJ2-5, the complete variable domain reads DTGVSQNPRHKITKRGQNVTFRCDPISEHNRLYWYRQTLGQGPEFLTYFQNEAQLEKSRLLSDRFSAERPKGSFSTLEIQRTEQGDSAMYLCASSLVGGQETQYFGPGTRLLVL.

This chain uses TRBV7-9 with TRBJ2-3, with D possibly being TRBD1 (7 bases). The CDR3 extends over 15 amino acids. The germline V gene has CDR1 SEHNR and CDR2 FQNEAQ (reference sequence). Trimming removed 5 bases from V and 4 bases from J, with 16 bases in between. The CDR3 DNA reads TGTGCCAGCAGCCGGGACAGCTCGGGAGCAGATACGCAGTATTTT. Translating it yields CASSRDSSGADTQYF.

The genes are TRBV5-4 and TRBJ1-2; TRBD1 is a possible D gene (6 bases). Trimming shortened V by 3 bases and J by 4 bases, and 13 bases separated the two germline ends. The CDR3 runs 14 residues. Germline V gene data show CDR1 as SGHNT and CDR2 as YYREEE (reference sequence). CDR3 in DNA: TGTGCCAGCAGCTGGCGGACAGACCCCTATGGCTACACCTTC. It encodes CASSWRTDPYGYTF.